This entry lists 20 T cell receptor beta chains sequenced from one sample in a study of blood T cells in healthy people across ages. A J-beta primer mix and a sample-barcoded 5' primer were used in a second PCR of about 7 to 12 cycles. TCRdb reprocessed the 5' RACE reads via MiXCR and lists one record per CDR3 protein. The data show hundreds of thousands of distinct CDR3 sequences, with about 30% seen just once and roughly 15% held by the top ten. Sequenced material: blood. Receptors originate from an elderly woman in good health.

The rearrangement joins TRBV20-1 to TRBJ2-2; a weak D match, TRBD1 (5 bases). Germline CDR1 DFQATT, CDR2 SNEGSKA (reference sequence). V gave up 1 base and J gave up 2 bases, with 14 bases separating them. The CDR3 extends over 16 amino acids. Here the CDR3 DNA reads TGCAGTGCTAGAGGAGACAGCTTTTCTAACACCGGGGAGCTGTTTTTT. It encodes CSARGDSFSNTGELFF.

About this clonotype: A much larger clone is a single base away; this may be a read error. This CDR3 is CASRGGRSYNGQFF. The CDR3 DNA reads TGTGCCAGCAGGGGGGGGCGTTCCTACAATGGGCAGTTCTTC. This chain links TRBV6-1 with TRBJ2-1; tentative D call: TRBD2 (7 bases). Per germline, CDR1 MNHNS and CDR2 SASEGT. The CDR3 is 14 amino acids.

J is TRBJ2-7 and V is TRBV20-1, with D perhaps matching TRBD2 (5 bases). The V gene lost 6 bases and the J gene lost 7 bases, with 10 bases spanning the gap. The germline gives CDR1 DFQATT, CDR2 SNEGSKA (reference sequence). The CDR3 has 10 amino acids. CDR3 loop: CSALLGEQYF. For the CDR3, the DNA is TGCAGTGCCCTACTAGGGGAGCAGTACTTC.

This clonotype has a count of ten or more. The CDR3 bases are TGCGCCAGCAGCTTGTTTGGGGCACGGAACACTGAAGCTTTCTTT. Protein: CASSLFGARNTEAFF. The J gene is TRBJ1-1, the V gene TRBV5-1; the D gene is possibly TRBD1 (5 bases). Trimming shortened V by 1 base and J by 1 base, and 11 bases separated the two germline ends. The CDR3 covers 15 residues. Germline V gene data show CDR1 as SGHRS and CDR2 as YFSETQ. The whole variable domain, remainder taken from reference TRBV5-1 and TRBJ1-1, is KAGVTQTPRYLIKTRGQQVTLSCSPISGHRSVSWYQQTPGQGLQFLFEYFSETQRNKGNFPGRFSGRQFSNSRSEMNVSTLELGDSALYLCASSLFGARNTEAFFGQGTRLTVV.

The chain employs TRBV19 and TRBJ1-1; D gene ambiguous. Germline lookup yields CDR1 LNHDA and CDR2 SQIVND (reference sequence). The V end was cut by 3 bases, the J end by 5 bases, with 7 bases between. The CDR3 is 12 amino acids. CDR3 sequence (DNA): TGTGCCAGTAGTATCGGGGTAACTGAAGCTTTCTTT. Translation: CASSIGVTEAFF.

Regarding this clonotype: A much more abundant neighbour one base away suggests this may be a read error. The chain joins TRBV3-1 to TRBJ2-4; D is unresolved. This CDR3 region has 13 residues. Germline V gene data show CDR1 as LGHDT and CDR2 as YNNKEL (reference sequence). CDR3 DNA sequence: TGTGCCAGCAACCAAGATGCTTCGCTTTACAGGTACTTC. Translating it yields CASNQDASLYRYF.

This chain connects TRBV3-1 to TRBJ1-5; 7 bases are a match to TRBD1. This CDR3 contains 15 residues. Germline CDR1 is LGHDT and CDR2 is YNNKEL (reference sequence). The V gene end was trimmed by 3 bases and the J gene end by 9 bases; junction bases not matched to a gene: 11. The CDR3 bases are TGTGCCAGCAGCCAGGGCCAACAGGGGACGGGGCCCCAGCATTTT. It encodes CASSQGQQGTGPQHF.

This clonotype was observed a few times. V gene TRBV2 combines with J gene TRBJ1-2; 12 nucleotides agree with TRBD1. CDR1 and CDR2 (germline): SNHLY, FYNNEI. J gave up 6 bases and V 5 bases, and 10 bases lay outside the gene matches. This CDR3 region has 16 residues. Written as DNA, the CDR3 is TGTGCCAGCAGTCGGAACCCGGGACAGGGGGCGAATGGCTACACCTTC. Protein product: CASSRNPGQGANGYTF.

V is TRBV6-5 and J is TRBJ1-3, with 7 bases aligning to TRBD1. The CDR3 loop spans 18 amino acids. In germline, CDR1 is MNHEY, CDR2 SVGAGI. V gave up 2 bases and J gave up 0 bases; unmatched junction bases: 10. DNA for the CDR3: TGTGCCAGCAGTTACCCGTCCCGGGACAGTCTCTCTGGAAACACCATATATTTT. Its protein is CASSYPSRDSLSGNTIYF.

This clonotype has a count of ten or more. The chain links TRBV5-1 to TRBJ2-3, with D maybe TRBD1 (5 bases). Trimming pared 0 bases from V and 0 bases from J, leaving 8 bases between. The CDR3 is 15 amino acids. CDR1 is SGHRS, CDR2 YFSETQ, per germline. The CDR3, as DNA: TGCGCCAGCAGCTTGGGACAGCATAGCACAGATACGCAGTATTTT. Its protein product is CASSLGQHSTDTQYF. The full variable domain, rest sourced from reference TRBV5-1 and TRBJ2-3, is KAGVTQTPRYLIKTRGQQVTLSCSPISGHRSVSWYQQTPGQGLQFLFEYFSETQRNKGNFPGRFSGRQFSNSRSEMNVSTLELGDSALYLCASSLGQHSTDTQYFGPGTRLTVL.

This clonotype occurred many times. V and J are TRBV12-3 or TRBV12-4 and TRBJ2-1; TRBD2 aligns across 7 bases. The trim removed 3 bases at V and 9 bases at J, leaving 5 bases unmatched. The CDR3 has 13 amino acids. CDR3 coding DNA: TGTGCCAGCAGTTTTTTCGGGGAGGGTGAGCAGTTCTTC. Amino acids: CASSFFGEGEQFF.

Many counts were recorded for this clonotype. The chain couples TRBV4-2 to TRBJ2-4; 7 nucleotides agree with TRBD2. Losses at the gene ends were 0 bases for V and 2 bases for J; bases not matched to a gene: 1. Germline V CDR1 and CDR2: LGHNA, YNFKEQ. This CDR3 contains 15 residues. DNA of the CDR3: TGTGCCAGCAGCCAAGAACTAGCGTCCAAAAACATTCAGTACTTC. Its protein is CASSQELASKNIQYF.

In its sample, this clonotype was seen many times. The rearrangement links TRBV20-1 to TRBJ2-1; D is perhaps TRBD1 (6 bases). The CDR3 totals 14 residues. Trimming shortened V by 6 bases and J by 2 bases, and 14 bases separated the two germline ends. Germline CDR1 DFQATT, CDR2 SNEGSKA (reference sequence). CDR3 in DNA: TGCAGTGCCAGGCAGGGGCCGACCTACAATGAGCAGTTCTTC. Translating it yields CSARQGPTYNEQFF.

Many counts were recorded for this clonotype. The chain has TRBV5-1 and TRBJ2-5; 9 bases fit TRBD2. The CDR3 covers 16 residues. J was trimmed by 2 bases and V by 4 bases; bases with no gene match: 9. Germline V CDR1 and CDR2: SGHRS, YFSETQ. The CDR3 loop reads CASSPLGSGGQETQYF. The CDR3 DNA sequence: TGCGCCAGCAGCCCCCTGGGCAGCGGGGGGCAAGAGACCCAGTACTTC. Full variable domain (remainder filled in from reference TRBV5-1 and TRBJ2-5): KAGVTQTPRYLIKTRGQQVTLSCSPISGHRSVSWYQQTPGQGLQFLFEYFSETQRNKGNFPGRFSGRQFSNSRSEMNVSTLELGDSALYLCASSPLGSGGQETQYFGPGTRLLVL.

The DNA for the CDR3 is TGTGCCAGCAGCCAACACAGTGGGGGGCAGTTCTTC. It translates to CASSQHSGGQFF. The gene calls are TRBV3-1 and TRBJ2-1; TRBD1 or TRBD2 may be the D gene (5 bases each). V lost 2 bases and J 12 bases, leaving 11 bases between the germline ends. The CDR3 runs 12 residues. Germline V gene sequence: CDR1 LGHDT, CDR2 YNNKEL (reference sequence).

The gene calls are TRBV4-2 and TRBJ1-5, with D uncertain. V lost 0 bases, J lost 0 bases, and 6 bases lay in between. CDR3 length equals 15 residues. Germline V gene data show CDR1 as LGHNA and CDR2 as YNFKEQ. The CDR3 DNA reads TGTGCCAGCAGCCAAGATTTCGGTAGCAATCAGCCCCAGCATTTT. It codes for CASSQDFGSNQPQHF.

V is TRBV24-1 and J is TRBJ1-2, with D possibly being TRBD1 (6 bases). The germline gives CDR1 KGHDR, CDR2 SFDVKD. V dropped 5 bases and J dropped 8 bases, with 11 bases sitting between them. The CDR3 extends over 12 amino acids. Here the CDR3 reads CATSGRGGGYTF. Written as DNA, the CDR3 is TGTGCCACCAGTGGCAGGGGAGGAGGCTACACCTTC.

At least ten counts were recorded for this clonotype. This chain uses TRBV29-1 with TRBJ1-1; 7 bases agree with TRBD1. The CDR3 is 13 amino acids. J gave up 8 bases and V 7 bases, and 13 bases lay outside the gene matches. Germline-derived CDR1 and CDR2 are SQVTM and ANQGSEA. The CDR3, as DNA: TGCAGCGGAATACCGACAGGGCGAAAGGAAGCTTTCTTT. Translating it yields CSGIPTGRKEAFF.

This clonotype was detected a few times. A read error is possible here, since a much larger clone lies one base away. This chain uses TRBV7-2 with TRBJ1-1; no definite D call. CDR1 and CDR2 (germline): SGHTA, FQGNSA. V lost 3 bases and J 5 bases, leaving 4 bases between the germline ends. This CDR3 has 11 residues. In DNA, the CDR3 is TGTGCCAGCAGCTTTCAAACTGAAGCTTTCTTT. Translation: CASSFQTEAFF.

This clonotype was seen a few times. The V call is TRBV6-2 or TRBV6-3, the J call TRBJ1-2, with D hard to call. CDR1 MNHEY and CDR2 SVGEGT come from the germline V gene. The CDR3 runs to 14 residues. V was clipped by 7 bases and J by 4 bases, with 16 bases between them. CDR3 nucleotides: TGTGCCAGCACCCCCGGCAACAGTGGCTATGGCTACACCTTC. Translating gives CASTPGNSGYGYTF.